The subject of this entry is one T cell receptor (beta chain). The sample belongs to a study of blood T cell repertoires in COVID-19. Study background: Acute-phase and convalescent COVID-19 samples originated in the United States, Italy and Spain. PBMCs, B-cell-depleted T cells, or T cells were the source of the cDNA or gDNA that made up the material.

The repertoire was sequenced with immunoSEQ multiplex PCR; TCRdb's copy has only in-frame clones and lacks some. The sample comprises roughly 120,000 clones, 85% to 90% of which are singletons, and about 2% rests with the top ten. CDR1 is SGHRS and CDR2 is YFSETQ in the germline V gene. V trimming: 5 bases; J trimming: 5 bases; junction bases outside the gene matches: 3. There are 14 residues in the CDR3. The V and J genes are TRBV5-1 and TRBJ1-6; 8 positions match TRBD1. The material sequenced was peripheral blood. This receptor was taken from a woman aged 45-65 years with acute or convalescent COVID-19. The CDR3 nucleotides read TGCGCCAGCAGGGGGGACAGGAATAATTCACCCCTCCACTTT. It yields the protein CASRGDRNNSPLHF.